The 18 T cell receptor beta chains below were found in one sample sequenced in a study of CD8+ T cells in alopecia areata. Investigators isolated RNA and reverse transcribed it into cDNA to act as the sequencing template. TCRdb's table, derived via immunoSEQ multiplex PCR, lists solely in-frame clones and lacks some. Listed for the sample are 90,000 to 130,000 clones, none seen a single time. The sequenced sample consisted of lesional skin. Receptors were obtained from a C3H/HeJ mouse with alopecia areata. Strain haplotype at MHC: H2-k.

This clone has a count of ten or more. Mouse gene names apply. The CDR3 goes on 4 residues after the read ends, and that part is filled in from the germline J gene. The chain is built from TRBV13-3 and TRBJ2-2; tentative D call: TRBD2 (7 bases). CDR1 NNHDY and CDR2 SYVADS come from the germline V gene. Trimming cost V 1 base and J 4 bases, with 14 bases left between them. The CDR3 is 16 amino acids. CDR3 sequence reads: CASSDLGGAITGQLYF. CDR3 DNA, as far as it was read: TGTGCCAGCAGTGATTTGGGGGGCGCGATCACCGGG. The full variable domain, with the rest looked up from reference TRBV13-3 and TRBJ2-2, is EAAVTQSPRSKVAVTGGKVTLSCHQTNNHDYMYWYRQDTGHGLRLIHYSYVADSTEKGDIPDGYKASRPSQENFSLILELASLSQTAVYFCASSDLGGAITGQLYFGEGSKLTVL.

This clone was seen many times. Gene names follow the mouse nomenclature. Sequencing ends 4 residues short of the CDR3 end; the germline J gene provides the rest. The chain joins TRBV13-3 to TRBJ2-5; a possible D gene is TRBD1 (6 bases). Per germline, CDR1 NNHDY and CDR2 SYVADS. The V end lost 0 bases, the J end lost 3 bases, and 8 bases lay between the germline ends. The length of the CDR3 is 14 residues. CDR3 in amino acids: CASSDGQAQDTQYF. CDR3 DNA, as far as it was read: TGTGCCAGCAGTGATGGACAGGCACAAGAC.

This clone turned up a few times. Mouse gene names apply. The observed sequence ends 4 residues before the CDR3 terminus, with the missing tail filled in from the germline J gene. This rearrangement joins TRBV19 to TRBJ1-4, with a weak D call TRBD1 (6 bases). CDR3 length: 15 amino acids. V lost 5 bases, J lost 0 bases, and 11 bases lay in between. Germline CDR1 FNHDT, CDR2 SITEND (reference sequence). This CDR3 is CASRDRTISNERLFF. The DNA read from the CDR3 is TGTGCCAGCAGGGACAGAACCATTTCCAACGAA. The variable domain in full, completed from reference TRBV19 and TRBJ1-4, reads GGIITQTPKFLIGQEGQKLTLKCQQNFNHDTMYWYRQDSGKGLRLIYYSITENDLQKGDLSEGYDASREKKSSFSLTVTSAQKNEMAVFLCASRDRTISNERLFFGHGTKLSVL.

This clone occurred many times. The protein given in TCRdb and the translation of the DNA differ at residue 13, and the sequence presented here derives from the DNA. Mouse germline and gene names are used. The missing CDR3 end, 3 residues past where the read stops, is filled in from the germline J gene. The rearrangement uses TRBV13-3 and TRBJ1-6; 8 bases align to TRBD1. TRBJ1-6 is an ORF; its function is uncertain. Germline-derived CDR1 and CDR2 are NNHDY and SYVADS. Trimming removed 4 bases from V and 0 bases from J; junction bases left unmatched: 3. The CDR3 covers 16 residues. The part of the CDR3 DNA that was read is TGTGCCAGCAGTCCACAGGGGGGTTCCTATAATTCGCCC. This codes for CASSPQGGSYNSP. The whole CDR3 protein reads CASSPQGGSYNSPLYF.

This clone was seen only a few times. The germline and genes are mouse ones. The CDR3 end lies 4 residues beyond the end of the read and is filled in from the germline J gene. The rearrangement uses TRBV13-3 and TRBJ2-5; 11 bases fit TRBD2. Germline values: CDR1 NNHDY, CDR2 SYVADS. This CDR3 spans 17 amino acids. With V trimmed by 0 bases and J by 0 bases, 3 bases remained unmatched. CDR3 protein: CASSDEGTGGNQDTQYF. The CDR3 bases that were read are TGTGCCAGCAGTGATGAAGGGACTGGGGGTAACCAAGAC.

A word on this clone: DNA and listed protein disagree at residue 10, so the protein shown here was translated from the DNA. Germline and genes here are mouse. The DNA ends 3 residues before the CDR3 does, and the rest of the CDR3 is filled in from the germline J gene. This chain connects TRBV13-3 to TRBJ1-6, with D perhaps matching TRBD1 (6 bases). TRBJ1-6 belongs to the ORF category, with a function that is uncertain. CDR3 size: 13 residues. Germline-derived CDR1 and CDR2 are NNHDY and SYVADS. Trimming took 4 bases from V and 9 from J, leaving 11 bases between them. The CDR3 is CASSRGGGSPLYF. The CDR3 bases that were read are TGTGCCAGCAGTAGGGGGGGCGGTTCGCCC.

This clone was observed a handful of times. These gene names are mouse names. The read halts 4 residues ahead of the CDR3 end, with the missing end drawn from the germline J gene. V and J are TRBV13-2 and TRBJ2-5; TRBD2 matches at 10 bases. CDR1 and CDR2 from the germline V gene are NNHNN and SYGAGS (reference sequence). This CDR3 is 15 amino acids long. V shed 2 bases and J 2 bases; nucleotides not matched to a gene: 2. The chain's CDR3 is CASGEGLGVQDTQYF. The CDR3 bases that were read are TGTGCCAGCGGTGAAGGACTGGGGGTCCAAGAC.

This clone was counted ten times or more. Mouse germline and gene names are used. The read terminates 4 residues before the CDR3 end, so the remaining end is supplied by the germline J gene. The chain links TRBV13-3 to TRBJ2-7, with 7 bases identical to TRBD1. V trimming: 0 bases; J trimming: 1 base; junction bases outside the gene matches: 4. Germline-derived CDR1 and CDR2 are NNHDY and SYVADS. CDR3 length: 15 amino acids. The covered CDR3 bases are TGTGCCAGCAGTGATGCCAGGGGGTCTTCCTAT. Translated, it gives CASSDARGSSY. The whole CDR3 sequence reads CASSDARGSSYEQYF.

This clone was counted between two and nine times. All gene names here are mouse names. Sequencing ends 4 residues short of the CDR3 end; the germline J gene provides the rest. This chain connects TRBV13-3 to TRBJ2-7; TRBD2 matches at 11 bases. CDR1 NNHDY and CDR2 SYVADS come from the germline V gene. CDR3 length: 15 residues. The CDR3 bases that were read are TGTGCCAGCAGTGATTACTGGGGGGGCGGGTAT. As protein: CASSDYWGGGY. The whole CDR3 region reads CASSDYWGGGYEQYF.

This clone was found many times. The listed genes are named as in mouse. The sequence runs out 4 residues before the end of the CDR3; the remainder is reconstructed from the germline J gene. The chain employs TRBV13-3 and TRBJ2-7, with 8 bases identical to TRBD2. The trim removed 1 base at V and 3 bases at J, leaving 3 bases unmatched. CDR3 length: 14 residues. The germline V gene has CDR1 NNHDY and CDR2 SYVADS. The CDR3 sequence: CASSDPGGHYEQYF. The sequenced part of the CDR3 DNA is TGTGCCAGCAGTGATCCGGGGGGGCACTAT.

As for this clone: Translating the DNA gives a protein that differs from the TCRdb entry at residue 11; the protein shown here is that DNA translation. Mouse names are used for the genes. Read coverage stops 3 residues before the CDR3 terminus; the germline J gene supplies the remainder. This chain uses TRBV19 with TRBJ1-3; D is ambiguous. V gave up 2 bases and J gave up 0 bases, with 6 bases separating them. This CDR3 is built from 14 residues. Germline CDR1 FNHDT, CDR2 SITEND (reference sequence). CDR3 amino acids: CASSIFRSGNTLYF. CDR3 bases read: TGTGCCAGCAGTATCTTCCGTTCTGGAAATACG.

With regard to this clone: Here the gene names and germline are mouse. The read halts 4 residues ahead of the CDR3 end, with the missing end drawn from the germline J gene. The rearrangement uses TRBV19 and TRBJ2-7, with 12 bases lining up with TRBD1. Losses at the gene ends were 5 bases for V and 3 bases for J; bases not matched to a gene: 6. This CDR3 spans 15 amino acids. CDR1 is FNHDT, CDR2 SITEND, per germline (reference sequence). Incomplete CDR3 DNA: TGTGCCAGCAGCACGGGACAGGGGGCTGTCTAT. Encoded protein: CASSTGQGAVY. The whole CDR3 is CASSTGQGAVYEQYF. The full variable domain, its missing parts supplied by reference TRBV19 and TRBJ2-7, is GGIITQTPKFLIGQEGQKLTLKCQQNFNHDTMYWYRQDSGKGLRLIYYSITENDLQKGDLSEGYDASREKKSSFSLTVTSAQKNEMAVFLCASSTGQGAVYEQYFGPGTRLTVL.

With regard to this clone: The gene names here belong to mouse. The CDR3 end falls 4 residues outside the read, so it is completed with the germline J gene. The V gene is TRBV1, the J gene TRBJ1-1; possible D gene TRBD1, 5 bases. This CDR3 comprises 15 residues. Trimming pared 0 bases from V and 3 bases from J, leaving 11 bases between. Germline CDR1 reads NSQYPW; CDR2 reads LRSPGD (reference sequence). The CDR3 bases that were read are TGCACCTGCAGTGCAGATCTGGGGGAAGACACA. Its translation is CTCSADLGEDT. The complete CDR3 reads CTCSADLGEDTEVFF.

This clone was seen a handful of times. The gene symbols are mouse symbols. The CDR3 is cut off 4 residues early in the read; its end comes from the germline J gene. The chain couples TRBV16 to TRBJ2-7; 8 positions agree with TRBD2. The CDR3 has 14 residues. Germline CDR1 SGHSA, CDR2 FRNQAP. CDR3 DNA, as far as it was read: TGTGCAAGCAGCTTAGGGGGGGGGCCATAT. Residues: CASSLGGGPY. The whole CDR3 sequence reads CASSLGGGPYEQYF.

This clone came up a few times. Genes and germline are mouse. The read ends 4 residues before the CDR3 terminus; that terminus is restored from the germline J gene. The sample holds other DNA sequences that translate to the same CDR3. This rearrangement joins TRBV13-3 to TRBJ2-4, with TRBD2 matching over 12 bases. The CDR3 runs to 14 residues. The germline V gene has CDR1 NNHDY and CDR2 SYVADS. Partial CDR3 DNA: TGTGCCAGCAGTCCTGACTGGGGGGGCAAC. Protein product: CASSPDWGGN. The full CDR3 protein reads CASSPDWGGNTLYF.

This clone was seen only a few times. Gene names refer to mouse genes. CDR3 protein: CTCSGDRGRNTEVFF. The CDR3 DNA, read in part, is TGCACCTGCAGTGGGGACAGGGGGCGAAACACA. V usage is TRBV1 and J usage is TRBJ1-1; 12 positions match TRBD1. The CDR3 end falls 4 residues outside the read, so it is completed with the germline J gene. Germline V gives CDR1 NSQYPW, CDR2 LRSPGD (reference sequence). The CDR3 spans 15 residues. V was clipped by 4 bases and J by 1 base; unmatched bases: 1.

This clone was detected only a few times. Gene names are the mouse ones. The sequenced fragment ends 4 residues before the CDR3 boundary, so the rest is inferred from the germline J gene. The chain carries TRBV1 and TRBJ2-3; 9 bases line up with TRBD2. With V trimmed by 1 base and J by 1 base, 3 bases remained unmatched. This CDR3 has 16 amino acids. Germline loops: CDR1 NSQYPW, CDR2 LRSPGD (reference sequence). This CDR3 reads CTCSAVWGGGAETLYF. CDR3 bases read: TGCACCTGCAGTGCAGTTTGGGGGGGCGGTGCAGAA.

Worth noting for this clone: Gene names follow the mouse nomenclature. The read is 4 residues too short to cover the CDR3 end, so that end is filled in from the germline J gene. This sequence joins TRBV1 and TRBJ2-2; D not certain. Trimming took off 0 bases at V and 3 bases at J, with 5 bases between the two ends. Germline V lookup: CDR1 NSQYPW, CDR2 LRSPGD (reference sequence). CDR3 size: 14 residues. The covered CDR3 bases are TGCACCTGCAGTGCAGAGACATACACCGGG. The encoded protein is CTCSAETYTG. The full-length CDR3 reads as CTCSAETYTGQLYF.